This T cell receptor beta chain was retrieved from a study of blood T cell repertoires in COVID-19. At the level of the study: The origin of the acute and convalescent COVID-19 samples was the United States, Italy and Spain. PBMCs, B-cell-depleted T cells, or T cells provided the cDNA or gDNA that made up the material.

Per the original data handling: For nucleated cells, counts were estimated from reference gene primer amplification. The protocol was immunoSEQ multiplex PCR, while the TCRdb copy is restricted to in-frame clones and leaves out a portion. V and J calls and clone size are those listed in that table; D and trimming were worked out from the DNA. The data hold about 150,000 clones, with over 80% observed a single time. The ends were cut back, 1 base at V and 0 bases at J, with 10 bases in the middle. Germline V CDR1 and CDR2: MNHNS, SASEGT. This CDR3 contains 16 residues. Sequenced sample: peripheral blood. The V and J genes are TRBV6-1 and TRBJ1-5; possible D gene TRBD1, 5 bases. The TCR originated in a man aged 60 to 75 with active or convalescent COVID-19. DNA for the CDR3: TGTGCCAGCAGTGAAGTAGGACACCTTAGCAATCAGCCCCAGCATTTT. Amino acid sequence: CASSEVGHLSNQPQHF.